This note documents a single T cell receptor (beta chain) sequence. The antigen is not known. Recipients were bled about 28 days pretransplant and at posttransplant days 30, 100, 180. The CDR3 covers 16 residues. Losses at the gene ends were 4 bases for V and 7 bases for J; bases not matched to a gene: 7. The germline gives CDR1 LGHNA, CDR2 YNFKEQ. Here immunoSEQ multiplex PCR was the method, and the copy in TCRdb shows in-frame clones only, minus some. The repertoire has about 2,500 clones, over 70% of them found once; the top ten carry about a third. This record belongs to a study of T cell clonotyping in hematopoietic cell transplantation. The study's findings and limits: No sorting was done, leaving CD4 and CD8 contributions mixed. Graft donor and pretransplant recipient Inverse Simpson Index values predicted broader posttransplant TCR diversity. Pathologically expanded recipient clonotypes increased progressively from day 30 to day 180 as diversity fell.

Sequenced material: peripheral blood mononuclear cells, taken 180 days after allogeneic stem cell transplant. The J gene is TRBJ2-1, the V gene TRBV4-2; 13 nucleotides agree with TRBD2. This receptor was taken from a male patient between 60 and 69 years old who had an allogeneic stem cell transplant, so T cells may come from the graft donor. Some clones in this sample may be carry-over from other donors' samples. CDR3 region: CASSPTRGLAGNEQFF. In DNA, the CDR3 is TGTGCCAGCAGCCCGACCAGGGGACTAGCGGGGAATGAGCAGTTCTTC.